This passage covers 15 T cell receptor beta chains from one sample sequenced in a study of T cell repertoires in cytomegalovirus infection. Each CDR3 protein gets one entry after TCRdb re-called the reads with MiXCR. This table holds hundreds of thousands of distinct CDR3 sequences, about 9.2% found once. What was sequenced was PBMCs. These receptors all come from a human donor in good health (CMV status not recorded). Some clones in this sample may be carry-over from other donors' samples.

This clonotype was detected a few times. The J gene is TRBJ2-5, the V gene TRBV20-1; TRBD2 matches 7 bases. Trimming at V came to 4 bases and at J to 2 bases, leaving 10 bases not matched to a gene. Germline V lookup: CDR1 DFQATT, CDR2 SNEGSKA (reference sequence). This CDR3 spans 15 amino acids. The CDR3 loop is CSAKPGTILQETQYF. Here the CDR3 DNA reads TGCAGTGCTAAACCCGGGACTATCTTACAAGAGACCCAGTACTTC.

This clonotype was picked up a small number of times. This chain links TRBV3-1 with TRBJ2-5; TRBD2 agrees at 12 bases. Germline trimming cut 2 bases from V and 5 bases from J; bases unmatched to any gene: 3. The germline V gene encodes CDR1 LGHDT and CDR2 YNNKEL (reference sequence). The CDR3 length is 15 residues. The CDR3 reads CASSQWTSGEETQYF. The DNA of the CDR3 is TGTGCCAGCAGCCAATGGACTAGCGGGGAGGAGACCCAGTACTTC.

There are many counts of this clonotype. The chain employs TRBV29-1 and TRBJ2-1, with D unclear. CDR3 length: 14 amino acids. Germline CDR1 and CDR2: SQVTM and ANQGSEA. Trimming removed 7 bases from V and 0 bases from J, with 13 bases in between. CDR3 DNA sequence: TGCAGCGGGAAGGGCAGGAGCTCCTACAATGAGCAGTTCTTC. It codes for CSGKGRSSYNEQFF.

This clonotype was detected many times. This sequence joins TRBV9 and TRBJ2-5, with D unclear. Germline CDR1 reads SGDLS; CDR2 reads YYNGEE. Between the trimmed V and J ends, which lost 0 bases and 2 bases, there was a span of 8 bases. This CDR3 has 14 amino acids. CDR3 loop: CASSVGGQQETQYF. The CDR3 region has the DNA TGTGCCAGCAGCGTAGGAGGCCAGCAAGAGACCCAGTACTTC.

The rearrangement links TRBV4-2 to TRBJ2-3; D is uncertain. Trimming stripped 3 bases from V and 1 base from J, with 8 bases between. This CDR3 is 14 amino acids long. Germline assignment: CDR1 LGHNA and CDR2 YNFKEQ. CDR3 in amino acids: CASSQLWGTDTQYF. The CDR3 nucleotides are TGTGCCAGCAGCCAGCTGTGGGGCACAGATACGCAGTATTTT.

V gene TRBV7-3 combines with J gene TRBJ2-1; 9 positions agree with TRBD2. Trimming took 3 bases from V and 7 from J; bases not matched to a gene: 10. There are 16 residues in the CDR3. The germline gives CDR1 SGHTA, CDR2 FQGTGA. The CDR3 sequence: CASSFQERGERNEQFF. The CDR3 DNA reads TGTGCCAGCAGCTTCCAGGAGCGGGGGGAACGTAATGAGCAGTTCTTC.

Comment on this clonotype: Possible read error: a much larger clone is one base away. This chain uses TRBV15 with TRBJ2-5, with a weak D call TRBD1 (6 bases). There are 14 residues in the CDR3. Germline V CDR1 and CDR2: LNHNV, YYDKDF (reference sequence). In DNA, the CDR3 is TGTGCCACCAGCCGGATTGGGGGCGGTGAGACCCGGTACTTC. This encodes CATSRIGGGETRYF.

The table lists this clonotype with many counts. J is TRBJ2-1 and V is TRBV6-2 or TRBV6-3; 7 bases line up with TRBD2. J gave up 7 bases and V 6 bases, and 9 bases lay outside the gene matches. Germline CDR1 and CDR2: MNHEY and SVGEGT. The CDR3 has 14 amino acids. The CDR3 nucleotides are TGTGCCAGCAGCTTCCGGGACTATAAGAATGAGCAGTTCTTC. Its translation: CASSFRDYKNEQFF.

There are many counts of this clonotype. This chain connects TRBV5-5 to TRBJ2-5; tentatively, D is TRBD2 (5 bases). The CDR3 length is 13 residues. V lost 4 bases, J lost 3 bases, and 10 bases lay in between. CDR1 and CDR2 from the germline V gene are SGHKS and YYEKEE (reference sequence). This chain's CDR3 is CASSLEAEETQYF. The CDR3 nucleotides read TGTGCCAGCAGCCTTGAAGCGGAAGAGACCCAGTACTTC.

This clonotype was counted ten times or more. The chain carries TRBV7-2 and TRBJ2-5; 8 positions match TRBD1. The V gene's germline CDR1 is SGHTA and CDR2 FQGNSA. The ends lost 5 bases at V and 1 base at J; junction bases unmatched: 3. CDR3 length: 14 residues. The CDR3 sequence: CASSPGTGQETQYF. The CDR3 DNA is TGTGCCAGCAGCCCCGGGACAGGCCAAGAGACCCAGTACTTC.

There are a few counts of this clonotype. CDR3 amino acids: CSTLTGLSGNTIYF. The CDR3 bases are TGCAGCACTTTAACAGGCCTCTCTGGAAACACCATATATTTT. The chain is built from TRBV29-1 and TRBJ1-3; D is possibly TRBD1 (5 bases). From germline, CDR1 is SQVTM and CDR2 ANQGSEA. The CDR3 is 14 residues long. V lost 8 bases to trimming and J lost 0 bases, with 14 bases between them.

This clonotype came up many times. The CDR3, as DNA: TGTGCCAGCAGGACTACAGGGGTAAATAATTCACCCCTCCACTTT. Residues: CASRTTGVNNSPLHF. J is TRBJ1-6 and V is TRBV7-2; 7 bases agree with TRBD1. There are 15 residues in the CDR3. Germline V gene lookup returns CDR1 SGHTA and CDR2 FQGNSA. The ends lost 6 bases at V and 5 bases at J; junction bases unmatched: 7. Combining the CDR3 with reference TRBV7-2 and TRBJ1-6 gives the whole variable domain GAGVSQSPSNKVTEKGKDVELRCDPISGHTALYWYRQSLGQGLEFLIYFQGNSAPDKSGLPSDRFSAERTGGSVSTLTIQRTQQEDSAVYLCASRTTGVNNSPLHFGNGTRLTVT.

This clonotype was counted a few times. The rearrangement uses TRBV7-6 and TRBJ2-5, with 11 bases identical to TRBD2. J lost 4 bases, V lost 5 bases, and 12 bases had no gene match. Germline V CDR1 and CDR2: SGHVS, FNYEAQ. The CDR3 contains 17 residues. DNA for the CDR3: TGTGCCAGCAGCGACCTAGCGGGGGGACTTCTTTCAGAGACCCAGTACTTC. Translated: CASSDLAGGLLSETQYF. Full variable domain (remainder filled in from reference TRBV7-6 and TRBJ2-5): GAGVSQSPRYKVTKRGQDVALRCDPISGHVSLYWYRQALGQGPEFLTYFNYEAQQDKSGLPNDRFSAERPEGSISTLTIQRTEQRDSAMYRCASSDLAGGLLSETQYFGPGTRLLVL.

This clonotype was found a few times. The V and J genes are TRBV19 and TRBJ2-1, with 10 bases that match TRBD1. Per germline, CDR1 LNHDA and CDR2 SQIVND (reference sequence). This CDR3 is built from 17 residues. Germline trimming cut 6 bases from V and 4 bases from J; bases unmatched to any gene: 12. CDR3 loop: CASSAPGQGILYNEQFF. Here the CDR3 DNA reads TGTGCCAGTAGCGCGCCGGGACAGGGGATTCTATACAATGAGCAGTTCTTC. The whole variable domain, filled in from reference TRBV19 and TRBJ2-1, reads DGGITQSPKYLFRKEGQNVTLSCEQNLNHDAMYWYRQDPGQGLRLIYYSQIVNDFQKGDIAEGYSVSREKKESFPLTVTSAQKNPTAFYLCASSAPGQGILYNEQFFGPGTRLTVL.

This clonotype was seen many times. The chain employs TRBV20-1 and TRBJ1-1; D is perhaps TRBD1 (5 bases). The germline V and J ends were trimmed by 1 base and 0 bases, with 9 bases remaining between them. The CDR3 contains 14 residues. CDR1 is DFQATT, CDR2 SNEGSKA, per germline (reference sequence). CDR3 coding DNA: TGCAGTGCTAGAGGCAGGGTGATGAACACTGAAGCTTTCTTT. It yields the protein CSARGRVMNTEAFF.